A single sample gave rise to the 10 T cell receptor beta chains below, sequenced in a study of cytomegalovirus exposure and HLA in healthy donors. Primers included in the PCR were 60 Vbeta and 13 Jbeta primers. Sequenced by immunoSEQ multiplex PCR; TCRdb stores in-frame clones only, minus some. The table lists 95,000 to 150,000 clones, 55% to 65% of them singletons, with approximately 9.1% in the top ten. Sequencing input: PBMCs. The receptors were gathered from a man aged 40-50 years in good health and CMV-seropositive.

As DNA, the CDR3 is TGCAGCGTTGTGAGTAGCGGGAGGGGTACGCAGTATTTT. Translating it yields CSVVSSGRGTQYF. The J gene is TRBJ2-3, the V gene TRBV29-1; 11 bases are a match to TRBD2. Unmatched junction bases numbered 5, after V lost 4 bases and J lost 8 bases. Per the germline V gene, CDR1 is SQVTM and CDR2 is ANQGSEA. The CDR3 runs 13 residues.

The rearrangement joins TRBV30 to TRBJ1-5; possibly TRBD1 for D (5 bases). CDR1 is GTSNPN and CDR2 is SVGIG in the germline V gene (reference sequence). Between the trimmed V and J ends, which lost 2 bases and 5 bases, there was a span of 16 bases. This CDR3 is built from 15 residues. The CDR3 coding sequence is TGTGCCTGGAGTCTGGGACTTGGGGCCCATCAGCCCCAGCATTTT. Translating it yields CAWSLGLGAHQPQHF.

This clone was seen a few times. The V and J genes are TRBV11-3 and TRBJ2-1; possible D gene TRBD2, 6 bases. Looked up from germline, CDR1 is SGHNT and CDR2 is YENEEA. The CDR3 consists of 17 residues. Between the trimmed V and J ends, which lost 0 bases and 2 bases, there was a span of 14 bases. CDR3 loop: CASSLDHDGSPYNEQFF. For the CDR3, the DNA is TGTGCCAGCAGCTTAGATCATGACGGGAGCCCCTACAATGAGCAGTTCTTC.

This chain joins TRBV6-6 and TRBJ2-5; 9 positions agree with TRBD2. CDR1 and CDR2 (germline): MNHNY, SVGAGI (reference sequence). This CDR3 is built from 13 residues. The V segment lost 6 bases and the J segment 4 bases; nucleotides outside the gene matches: 3. This CDR3 is CASRTGLAETQYF. DNA for the CDR3: TGTGCCAGCAGGACGGGACTAGCAGAGACCCAGTACTTC.

The chain employs TRBV27 and TRBJ2-7; 9 bases map to TRBD1. The CDR3 is 14 amino acids. CDR1 and CDR2 (germline): MNHEY, SMNVEV (reference sequence). V shed 1 base and J 4 bases; nucleotides not matched to a gene: 2. For the CDR3, the DNA is TGTGCCAGCAGTTTATGGACAGGGGAGTACGAGCAGTACTTC. It is translated as CASSLWTGEYEQYF.

The J gene is TRBJ2-7, the V gene TRBV25-1; 7 bases map to TRBD1. The CDR3 has 12 amino acids. V lost 6 bases, J lost 5 bases, and 4 bases stayed unmatched. Germline CDR1 and CDR2: MGHDK and SYGVNS. CDR3 nucleotide sequence: TGTGCCAGCAGCCACGACAGGGACGAGCAGTACTTC. Protein: CASSHDRDEQYF.

The CDR3 bases are TGCGCCAGCAGCACAGCACAGGGTACTGAAGCTTTCTTT. Amino acid sequence: CASSTAQGTEAFF. The genes are TRBV5-1 and TRBJ1-1; the D gene is possibly TRBD1 (6 bases). Germline CDR1 reads SGHRS; CDR2 reads YFSETQ. The CDR3 runs to 13 residues. Trimming cost V 4 bases and J 5 bases, with 12 bases left between them.

CDR3 sequence (DNA): TGTGCCAGCAGCTTGAGTCAGGGGGCTATTTATCAGCCCCAGCATTTT. It yields the protein CASSLSQGAIYQPQHF. V usage is TRBV5-6 and J usage is TRBJ1-5; the match to TRBD1 covers 8 bases. The trim removed 1 base at V and 5 bases at J, leaving 8 bases unmatched. Germline V gives CDR1 SGHDT, CDR2 YYEEEE. This CDR3 is built from 16 residues.

This clone was counted between two and nine times. This rearrangement joins TRBV5-6 to TRBJ2-7; 11 positions agree with TRBD1. V dropped 3 bases and J dropped 7; count of bases not matched to a gene: 6. The CDR3 extends over 14 amino acids. Germline lookup yields CDR1 SGHDT and CDR2 YYEEEE. The chain's CDR3 is CASSSDRGLSEQYF. Here the CDR3 DNA reads TGTGCCAGCAGCTCGGACAGGGGGCTCTCTGAGCAGTACTTC.

V is TRBV19 and J is TRBJ2-3, with 7 bases fitting TRBD1. Germline values: CDR1 LNHDA, CDR2 SQIVND (reference sequence). This CDR3 has 14 amino acids. Trimming took 6 bases from V and 6 from J; bases not matched to a gene: 9. The CDR3 DNA reads TGTGCCAGTAGAGAAGGGGGCTCCTCCGATACGCAGTATTTT. Its translation: CASREGGSSDTQYF.